This entry lists 11 T cell receptor beta chains sequenced from one sample in a study of blood T cell repertoires in COVID-19. Using immunoSEQ multiplex PCR, the repertoire was profiled, and TCRdb retains in-frame clones only, with some absent. The sample lists just over 300,000 clones; around 87% were seen once. The specimen was peripheral blood. Every receptor here comes from a young man with active or convalescent COVID-19.

The CDR3 protein is CASSEGGGDRQFF. The CDR3 region has the DNA TGTGCCAGCAGTGAAGGGGGGGGTGACAGGCAGTTCTTC. The chain employs TRBV6-1 and TRBJ2-1; 7 nucleotides line up with TRBD2. The CDR3 loop spans 13 amino acids. The junction had 6 bases not matched to a gene; V was cut back by 1 base and J by 12 bases. Germline V gene lookup returns CDR1 MNHNS and CDR2 SASEGT.

This clone is a singleton in its sample. The chain carries TRBV9 and TRBJ1-6; D possibly corresponds to TRBD1 (5 bases). The CDR3 runs to 18 residues. Germline V lookup: CDR1 SGDLS, CDR2 YYNGEE. V lost 3 bases and J 2 bases, leaving 18 bases between the germline ends. This CDR3 reads CASSARRGMGTYNSPLHF. DNA for the CDR3: TGTGCCAGCAGCGCTCGAAGGGGCATGGGAACCTATAATTCACCCCTCCACTTT.

The DNA of the CDR3 is TGTGCCAGCAGTATGACAGGGAGTTATGGCTACACCTTC. Protein product: CASSMTGSYGYTF. The J gene is TRBJ1-2, the V gene TRBV12-3 or TRBV12-4; 7 positions match TRBD1. The CDR3 runs to 13 residues. Germline trimming cut 5 bases from V and 5 bases from J; bases unmatched to any gene: 5.

CDR3 protein: CASTSGHGGYTF. The CDR3 bases are TGTGCCAGCACCTCCGGCCACGGGGGCTACACCTTC. The chain employs TRBV25-1 and TRBJ1-2; no definite D call. Germline V gene sequence: CDR1 MGHDK, CDR2 SYGVNS. Trimming removed 7 bases at V and 8 bases at J, with 14 bases between. CDR3 length equals 12 residues.

The chain carries TRBV28 and TRBJ2-7, with 8 bases fitting TRBD1. Per the germline V gene, CDR1 is MDHEN and CDR2 is SYDVKM. Unmatched junction bases numbered 5, after V lost 1 base and J lost 0 bases. The CDR3 loop spans 16 amino acids. CDR3 in DNA: TGTGCCAGCAGTTTATTTGGGACAGGTAGCTCCTACGAGCAGTACTTC. It translates to CASSLFGTGSSYEQYF.

The CDR3 DNA sequence: TGTGCCAGCTCGACCGGGAACTCTGGGGCCAACGTCCTGACTTTC. This sequence encodes CASSTGNSGANVLTF. The genes are TRBV18 and TRBJ2-6; D is possibly TRBD2 (5 bases). CDR3 size: 15 residues. Between the trimmed V and J ends, which lost 6 bases and 0 bases, there was a span of 9 bases. The germline gives CDR1 KGHSH, CDR2 LQKENI.

The V call is TRBV6-8, the J call TRBJ1-5, with D maybe TRBD1 (5 bases). The V gene's germline CDR1 is MNHGY and CDR2 SAAAGT. The CDR3 runs to 15 residues. Trimming pared 3 bases from V and 7 bases from J, leaving 16 bases between. CDR3 in DNA: TGTGCCAGCAGTTATGGTGGGCCAGGGTTCCAGCCCCAGCATTTT. Encoded protein: CASSYGGPGFQPQHF.

This chain joins TRBV27 and TRBJ1-5; D gene uncertain. Germline CDR1 is MNHEY and CDR2 is SMNVEV (reference sequence). The CDR3 is 15 residues long. Trimming took off 3 bases at V and 9 bases at J, with 18 bases between the two ends. CDR3 in amino acids: CASSLVWLRFTPQHF. The DNA of the CDR3 is TGTGCCAGCAGTTTGGTTTGGCTGAGGTTCACGCCCCAGCATTTT.

V usage is TRBV18 and J usage is TRBJ2-1, with D uncertain. V lost 4 bases to trimming and J lost 9 bases, with 16 bases between them. Per germline, CDR1 KGHSH and CDR2 LQKENI. The CDR3 loop spans 14 amino acids. The DNA of the CDR3 is TGTGCCAGCTCACTAAAACAGAGAAACGGTGAGCAGTTCTTC. Amino acids: CASSLKQRNGEQFF.

The chain couples TRBV28 to TRBJ1-2, with 12 bases aligning to TRBD1. The V gene's germline CDR1 is MDHEN and CDR2 SYDVKM. V trimming: 5 bases; J trimming: 6 bases; junction bases outside the gene matches: 10. The CDR3 loop spans 16 amino acids. CDR3 sequence reads: CASSKNRDRGRHGYTF. The CDR3 nucleotides are TGTGCCAGCAGTAAAAACCGGGACAGGGGGCGTCATGGCTACACCTTC.

The chain is built from TRBV3-1 (or the pseudogene TRBV3-2) and TRBJ2-7; weak D call: TRBD1 (7 bases). Trimming took off 0 bases at V and 4 bases at J, with 16 bases between the two ends. CDR1 and CDR2 from the germline V gene are LGHDT and YNNKEL (reference sequence). The CDR3 is 16 residues long. CDR3 DNA: TGTGCCAGCAGCCAAGATTTAGGAGGGGGCTCGTACGAGCAGTACTTC. Translated, it gives CASSQDLGGGSYEQYF.